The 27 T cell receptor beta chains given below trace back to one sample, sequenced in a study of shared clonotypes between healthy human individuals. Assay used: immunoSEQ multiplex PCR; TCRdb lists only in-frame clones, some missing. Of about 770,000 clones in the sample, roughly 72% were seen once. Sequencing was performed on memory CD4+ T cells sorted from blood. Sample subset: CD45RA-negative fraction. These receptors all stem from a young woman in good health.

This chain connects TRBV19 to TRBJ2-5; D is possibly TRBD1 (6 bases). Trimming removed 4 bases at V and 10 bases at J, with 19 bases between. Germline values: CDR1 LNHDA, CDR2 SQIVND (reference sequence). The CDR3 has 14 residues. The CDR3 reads CASSTGRHRGGQYF. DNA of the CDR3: TGTGCCAGTAGTACGGGTAGGCACCGAGGGGGCCAGTACTTC.

CDR3 in amino acids: CASSPWTGNTEAFF. The CDR3 coding sequence is TGTGCCAGCAGCCCGTGGACAGGGAACACTGAAGCTTTCTTT. The chain joins TRBV5-6 to TRBJ1-1; 7 bases match TRBD1. J lost 1 base, V lost 4 bases, and 4 bases had no gene match. Per the germline V gene, CDR1 is SGHDT and CDR2 is YYEEEE. The CDR3 covers 14 residues.

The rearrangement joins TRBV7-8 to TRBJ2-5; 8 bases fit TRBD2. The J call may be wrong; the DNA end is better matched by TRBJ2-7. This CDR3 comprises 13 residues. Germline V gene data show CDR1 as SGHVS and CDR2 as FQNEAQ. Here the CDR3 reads CASSGAGEGEQYF. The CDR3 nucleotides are TGTGCCAGCAGTGGAGCGGGAGAAGGCGAGCAGTACTTC.

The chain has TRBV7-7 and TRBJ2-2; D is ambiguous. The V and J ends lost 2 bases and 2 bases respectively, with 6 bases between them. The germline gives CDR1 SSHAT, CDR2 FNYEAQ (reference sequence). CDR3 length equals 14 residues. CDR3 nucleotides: TGTGCCAGCAGCTTAAACAGTAACACCGGGGAGCTGTTTTTT. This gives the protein CASSLNSNTGELFF. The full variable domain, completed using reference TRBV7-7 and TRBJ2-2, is GAGVSQSPRYKVTKRGQDVTLRCDPISSHATLYWYQQALGQGPEFLTYFNYEAQPDKSGLPSDRFSAERPEGSISTLTIQRTEQRDSAMYRCASSLNSNTGELFFGEGSRLTVL.

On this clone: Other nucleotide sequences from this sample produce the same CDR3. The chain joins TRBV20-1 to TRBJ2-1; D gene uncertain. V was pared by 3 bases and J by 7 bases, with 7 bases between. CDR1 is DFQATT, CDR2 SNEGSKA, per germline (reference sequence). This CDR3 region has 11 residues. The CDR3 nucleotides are TGCAGTGCTAGGGGTGAAAATGAGCAGTTCTTC. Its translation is CSARGENEQFF.

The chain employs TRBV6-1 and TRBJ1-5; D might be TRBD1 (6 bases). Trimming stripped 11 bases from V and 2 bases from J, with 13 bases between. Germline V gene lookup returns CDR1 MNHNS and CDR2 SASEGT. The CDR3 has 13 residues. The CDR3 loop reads CAVTGLGNQPQHF. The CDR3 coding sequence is TGTGCCGTCACAGGGCTTGGCAATCAGCCCCAGCATTTT.

The CDR3 spells CTPGGLGNEQFF. CDR3 coding DNA: TGTACACCAGGGGGGCTAGGCAATGAGCAGTTCTTC. The rearrangement links TRBV15 to TRBJ2-1; D is perhaps TRBD1 (7 bases). The CDR3 totals 12 residues. Germline lookup yields CDR1 LNHNV and CDR2 YYDKDF (reference sequence).

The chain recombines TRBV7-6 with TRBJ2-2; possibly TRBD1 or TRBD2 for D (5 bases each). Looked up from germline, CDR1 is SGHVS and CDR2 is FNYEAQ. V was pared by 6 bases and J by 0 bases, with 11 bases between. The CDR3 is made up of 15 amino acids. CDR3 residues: CASSTGTANTGELFF. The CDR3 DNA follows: TGTGCCAGCAGTACCGGGACGGCGAACACCGGGGAGCTGTTTTTT.

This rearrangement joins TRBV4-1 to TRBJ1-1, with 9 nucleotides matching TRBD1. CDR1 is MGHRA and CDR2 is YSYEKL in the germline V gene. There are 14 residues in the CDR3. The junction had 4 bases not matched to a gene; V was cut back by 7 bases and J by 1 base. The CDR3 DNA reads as TGCGCCAGCAAGAGGACAGGGGAGAACACTGAAGCTTTCTTT. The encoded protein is CASKRTGENTEAFF.

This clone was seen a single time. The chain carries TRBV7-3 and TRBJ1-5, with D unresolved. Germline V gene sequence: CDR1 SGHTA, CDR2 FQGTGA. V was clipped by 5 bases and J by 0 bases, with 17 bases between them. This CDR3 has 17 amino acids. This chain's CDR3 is CASSPKEREYSNQPQHF. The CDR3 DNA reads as TGTGCCAGCAGCCCTAAGGAAAGGGAGTATAGCAATCAGCCCCAGCATTTT.

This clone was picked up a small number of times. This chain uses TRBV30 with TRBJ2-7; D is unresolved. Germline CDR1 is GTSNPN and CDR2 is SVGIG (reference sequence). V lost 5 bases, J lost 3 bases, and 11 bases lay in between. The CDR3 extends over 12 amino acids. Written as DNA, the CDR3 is TGTGCCTGGCGCCTAAGCGTCTACGAGCAGTACTTC. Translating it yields CAWRLSVYEQYF.

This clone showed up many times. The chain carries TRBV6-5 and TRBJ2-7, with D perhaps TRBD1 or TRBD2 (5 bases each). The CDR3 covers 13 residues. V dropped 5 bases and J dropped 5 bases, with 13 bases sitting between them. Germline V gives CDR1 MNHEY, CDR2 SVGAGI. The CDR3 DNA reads TGTGCCAGCAGTCAGGGCCACGGGGACGAGCAGTACTTC. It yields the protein CASSQGHGDEQYF.

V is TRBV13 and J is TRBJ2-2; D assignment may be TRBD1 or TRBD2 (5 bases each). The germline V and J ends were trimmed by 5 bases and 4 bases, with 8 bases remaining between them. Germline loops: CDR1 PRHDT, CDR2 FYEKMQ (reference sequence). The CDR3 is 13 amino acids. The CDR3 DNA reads TGTGCCAGCAGCAGAGGGGTCACCGGGGAGCTGTTTTTT. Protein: CASSRGVTGELFF.

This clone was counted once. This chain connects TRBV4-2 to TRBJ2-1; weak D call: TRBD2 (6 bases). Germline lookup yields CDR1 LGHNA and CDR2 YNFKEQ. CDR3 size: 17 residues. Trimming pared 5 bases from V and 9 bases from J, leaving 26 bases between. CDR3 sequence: CASSYKSRTGVSAEQFF. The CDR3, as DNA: TGTGCCAGCAGCTACAAATCGAGGACGGGAGTTTCAGCTGAGCAGTTCTTC.

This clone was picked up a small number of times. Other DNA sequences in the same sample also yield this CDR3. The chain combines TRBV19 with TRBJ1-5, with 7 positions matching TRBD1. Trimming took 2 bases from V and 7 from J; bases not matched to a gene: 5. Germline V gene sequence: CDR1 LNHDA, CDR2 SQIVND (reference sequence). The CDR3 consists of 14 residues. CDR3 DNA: TGTGCCAGTAGTATACAGGGGGGCTCCCAGCCCCAGCATTTT. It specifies CASSIQGGSQPQHF.

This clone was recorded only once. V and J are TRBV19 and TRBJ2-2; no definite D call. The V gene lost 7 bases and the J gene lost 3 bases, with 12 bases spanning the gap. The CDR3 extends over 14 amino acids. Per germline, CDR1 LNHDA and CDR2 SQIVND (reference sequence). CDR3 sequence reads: CASKRVMDTGELFF. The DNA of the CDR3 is TGTGCCAGTAAACGAGTAATGGACACCGGGGAGCTGTTTTTT.

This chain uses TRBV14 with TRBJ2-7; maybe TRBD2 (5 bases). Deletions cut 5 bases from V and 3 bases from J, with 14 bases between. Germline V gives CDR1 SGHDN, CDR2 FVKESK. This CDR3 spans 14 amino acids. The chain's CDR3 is CASSRTSLRYEQYF. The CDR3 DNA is TGTGCCAGCAGCAGAACTAGTCTTCGCTACGAGCAGTACTTC. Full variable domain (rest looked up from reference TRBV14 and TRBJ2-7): EAGVTQFPSHSVIEKGQTVTLRCDPISGHDNLYWYRRVMGKEIKFLLHFVKESKQDESGMPNNRFLAERTGGTYSTLKVQPAELEDSGVYFCASSRTSLRYEQYFGPGTRLTVT.

In DNA, the CDR3 is TGTGCCAGCAGGGCTAGCGGGATGGCCGGGGAGCTGTTTTTT. This codes for CASRASGMAGELFF. The chain uses TRBV6-1 and TRBJ2-2, with 9 bases lining up with TRBD2. V shed 6 bases, J shed 6 bases, and the junction held 5 bases outside the gene matches. The CDR3 extends over 14 amino acids. Germline CDR1 and CDR2: MNHNS and SASEGT.

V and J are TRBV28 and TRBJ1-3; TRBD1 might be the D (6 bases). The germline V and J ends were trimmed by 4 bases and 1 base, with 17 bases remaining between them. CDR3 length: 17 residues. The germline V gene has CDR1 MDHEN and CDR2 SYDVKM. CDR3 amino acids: CASSSVLLQGSGNTIYF. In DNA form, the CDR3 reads TGTGCCAGCAGTTCCGTCCTCTTACAGGGTTCTGGAAACACCATATATTTT.

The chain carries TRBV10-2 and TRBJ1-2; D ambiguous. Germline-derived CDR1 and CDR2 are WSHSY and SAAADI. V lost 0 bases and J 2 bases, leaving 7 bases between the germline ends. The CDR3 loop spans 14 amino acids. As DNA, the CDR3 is TGCGCCAGCAGTGAGTCTGTGGCAAACTATGGCTACACCTTC. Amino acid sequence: CASSESVANYGYTF.

Here the CDR3 reads CAWRRGWERAGNPSGTQYF. CDR3 in DNA: TGTGCCTGGAGAAGGGGCTGGGAACGAGCGGGAAACCCTTCTGGGACCCAGTACTTC. V usage is TRBV30 and J usage is TRBJ2-5; 7 bases are shared with TRBD2. CDR1 is GTSNPN and CDR2 is SVGIG in the germline V gene (reference sequence). This CDR3 contains 19 residues. V was clipped by 3 bases and J by 7 bases; unmatched bases: 26.

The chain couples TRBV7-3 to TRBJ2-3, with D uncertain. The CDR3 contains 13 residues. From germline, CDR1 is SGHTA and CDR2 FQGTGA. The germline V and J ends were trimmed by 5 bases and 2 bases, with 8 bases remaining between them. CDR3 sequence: CASSLGPTDTQYF. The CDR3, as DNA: TGTGCCAGCAGCCTAGGGCCCACAGATACGCAGTATTTT. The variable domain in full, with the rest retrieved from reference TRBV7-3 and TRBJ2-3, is GAGVSQTPSNKVTEKGKYVELRCDPISGHTALYWYRQSLGQGPEFLIYFQGTGAADDSGLPNDRFFAVRPEGSVSTLKIQRTERGDSAVYLCASSLGPTDTQYFGPGTRLTVL.

The CDR3 nucleotides read TGTGCCTGGAGCCCTGGGGACACGTACTATGGCTACACCTTC. Residues: CAWSPGDTYYGYTF. J is TRBJ1-2 and V is TRBV30; D is perhaps TRBD1 (6 bases). Germline lookup yields CDR1 GTSNPN and CDR2 SVGIG (reference sequence). This CDR3 is built from 14 residues. V was cut by 3 bases and J by 3 bases, with 14 bases left in between.

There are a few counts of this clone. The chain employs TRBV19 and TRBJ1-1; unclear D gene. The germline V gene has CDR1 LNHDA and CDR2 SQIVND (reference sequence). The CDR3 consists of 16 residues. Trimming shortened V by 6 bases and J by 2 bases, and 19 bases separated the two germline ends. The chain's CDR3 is CASSASPTRVNTEAFF. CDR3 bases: TGTGCCAGTAGCGCCTCCCCAACTAGAGTAAACACTGAAGCTTTCTTT.

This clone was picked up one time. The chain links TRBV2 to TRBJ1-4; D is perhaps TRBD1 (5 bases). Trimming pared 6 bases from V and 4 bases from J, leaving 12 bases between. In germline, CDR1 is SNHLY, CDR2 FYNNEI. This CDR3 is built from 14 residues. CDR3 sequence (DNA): TGTGCCAGCAGGGCCGGGACCTTTAATGAAAAACTGTTTTTT. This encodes CASRAGTFNEKLFF.

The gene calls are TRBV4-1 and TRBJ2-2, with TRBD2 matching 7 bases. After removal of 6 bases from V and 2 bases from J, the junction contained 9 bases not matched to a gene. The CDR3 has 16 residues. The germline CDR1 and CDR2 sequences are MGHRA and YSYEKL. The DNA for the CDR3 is TGCGCCAGCAGTCTAAGGCGGGAGTACAACACCGGGGAGCTGTTTTTT. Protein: CASSLRREYNTGELFF.

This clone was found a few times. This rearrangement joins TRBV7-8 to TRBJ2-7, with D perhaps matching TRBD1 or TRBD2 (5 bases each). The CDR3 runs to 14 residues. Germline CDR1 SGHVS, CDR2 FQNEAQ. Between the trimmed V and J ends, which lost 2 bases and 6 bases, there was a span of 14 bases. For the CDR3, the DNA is TGTGCCAGCAGCTTACGGGGCCAGGACGGCGAGCAGTACTTC. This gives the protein CASSLRGQDGEQYF.